Listed below are T cell receptor beta chains from one sample, sequenced in a study of cytomegalovirus exposure and HLA in healthy donors. Libraries were prepared by immunoSEQ multiplex PCR; TCRdb keeps only in-frame clonotypes and omits some of them. The sample comprises under 150,000 clones, about two thirds of which are singletons, and around 4.2% rests with the top ten. The sequenced material came from PBMCs. Receptors were obtained from a man between 50 and 59 years old in good health and CMV-seropositive. Each CDR3 is given with its conserved first and last residue. The D gene is left open where the match is weak. Where a row states a size, it is once, few, many or the class of an expanded clone; other rows omit it.

v_call	d_call	clone_size	j_call	cdr3_nt	cdr3_aa
TRBV7-8	.	few	TRBJ1-5	TGTGCCAGCAGGTCCGGGTCTCCCGGACAGCCCCAGCATTTT	CASRSGSPGQPQHF
TRBV12-5	TRBD1	few	TRBJ1-1	TGTGCTAGTGGTGACCAGGGGGTTAGCACTGAAGCTTTCTTT	CASGDQGVSTEAFF
TRBV6-5	.	.	TRBJ2-2	TGTGCCAGCAGTTACTCGCCAGGGGCTACCGGGGAGCTGTTTTTT	CASSYSPGATGELFF
TRBV6-1	.	.	TRBJ1-2	TGTGCCAGCAGTGGTAACGGTATCTATGGCTACACCTTC	CASSGNGIYGYTF
TRBV7-9	TRBD1	few	TRBJ1-1	TGTGCCAGCAGCGTACAGGGACAGTCGAACACTGAAGCTTTCTTT	CASSVQGQSNTEAFF
TRBV27	TRBD1	few	TRBJ1-5	TGTGCCAGCAGTTTATCATCCGACAGGGGTCAGCCCCAGCATTTT	CASSLSSDRGQPQHF
TRBV5-4	TRBD2	few	TRBJ2-1	TGTGCCAGCAGCTCCATTAGTCGACTAGCGCTGTACAATGAGCAGTTCTTC	CASSSISRLALYNEQFF
TRBV6-5	.	.	TRBJ1-1	TGTGCCAGCAGACTAGGGCCCAGAGCTGAAGCTTTCTTT	CASRLGPRAEAFF
TRBV6-5	TRBD2	.	TRBJ2-3	TGTGCCAGCAACGCCGGGACTAGCGTAGGAACGCAGTATTTT	CASNAGTSVGTQYF
TRBV5-1	.	.	TRBJ2-1	TGCGCCAGCAGCTCCTGGTTGGAGGTCCCTGAGCAGTTCTTC	CASSSWLEVPEQFF
TRBV19	TRBD1	once	TRBJ2-7	TGTGCCAGTAAGTCAACAGGGGGCGCCGTCGAGCAGTACTTC	CASKSTGGAVEQYF
TRBV6-1	TRBD1	few	TRBJ2-3	TGTGCCAGCCTTACAGGGGACCCCACAGATACGCAGTATTTT	CASLTGDPTDTQYF
TRBV5-1	TRBD1	.	TRBJ1-1	TGCGCCAGCAGCCCAGGGGACAGCTACACTGAAGCTTTCTTT	CASSPGDSYTEAFF
TRBV7-9	.	.	TRBJ2-7	TGTGCCAGCAGCTTAATGACAGCTTCCTACGAGCAGTACTTC	CASSLMTASYEQYF
TRBV2	.	.	TRBJ1-1	TGTGCCAGCAGTGAGCGGGGCCTCATGAACACTGAAGCTTTCTTT	CASSERGLMNTEAFF
TRBV9	.	.	TRBJ1-6	TGTGCCAGCAGCCGGGATGGGAGGTCACCCCTCCACTTT	CASSRDGRSPLHF
TRBV5-4	TRBD1	.	TRBJ1-1	TGTGCCAGCACCGGGACAGGGAACACTGAAGCTTTCTTT	CASTGTGNTEAFF
TRBV14	TRBD1	.	TRBJ1-2	TGTGCCAGCAGCCCCCAGGACAGGGGGTATGGCTACACCTTC	CASSPQDRGYGYTF
TRBV6-6	TRBD1	.	TRBJ2-5	TGTGCCAGTGGAAGGGGACAGGGGGTTGTGACCCAGTACTTC	CASGRGQGVVTQYF
TRBV2	TRBD1	few	TRBJ1-2	TGTGCCAGCAGTGAATTCGGGACAGGGGTCGGCTACACCTTC	CASSEFGTGVGYTF
TRBV10-3	.	.	TRBJ2-7	TGTGCCATCAGTGACCGAAGCTACGAGCAGTACTTC	CAISDRSYEQYF
TRBV28	.	.	TRBJ1-3	TGTGCCAGCAGTTTCACTCTGCACTCTGGAAACACCATATATTTT	CASSFTLHSGNTIYF
TRBV19	.	.	TRBJ1-3	TGTGCCAGTACTCCCCGAGGCAAGGGAGGGTTCGGCATATATTTT	CASTPRGKGGFGIYF
TRBV7-2	.	.	TRBJ2-1	TGTGCCAGCAGCTTAAGTGCAACGCGCACGTCGAGCTCCTACAATGAGCAGTTCTTC	CASSLSATRTSSSYNEQFF
TRBV16	.	.	TRBJ1-2	TGTGCCAGCAGCCAATCGGGGACATCGGCCCTCTATGGCTACACCTTC	CASSQSGTSALYGYTF
TRBV7-2	.	few	TRBJ2-2	TGTGCCAGCAGCTCAAGAGCGAACACCGGGGAGCTGTTTTTT	CASSSRANTGELFF
TRBV4-3	.	few	TRBJ1-2	TGCGCCAGCAGCTTGACACAGGGTAACTATGGCTACACCTTC	CASSLTQGNYGYTF
TRBV27	.	.	TRBJ2-5	TGTGCCAGCAGTTTATGGGCGGGACAAGAGACCCAGTACTTC	CASSLWAGQETQYF
TRBV28	.	.	TRBJ2-7	TGTGCCAGCAGTTTGTCAGGGATCCGACGCGAGCAGTACTTC	CASSLSGIRREQYF
TRBV14	.	few	TRBJ2-1	TGTGCCAGCAGCGCTAACTATTACAATGAGCAGTTCTTC	CASSANYYNEQFF
TRBV10-3	.	.	TRBJ2-1	TGTGCCATCAGTGAACGGGGGGCTAGGGATGAGCAGTTCTTC	CAISERGARDEQFF
TRBV7-9	.	.	TRBJ2-7	TGTGCCAGCAGCTTATATAACGAGCAGTACTTC	CASSLYNEQYF
TRBV7-8	.	.	TRBJ2-1	TGTGCCAGCAGCCTCTCCCGACTAGAAGGATCCTACAATGAGCAGTTCTTC	CASSLSRLEGSYNEQFF
TRBV11-3	TRBD2	.	TRBJ2-7	TGTGCCAGCAGCAGAGGGACTAGCGGAAGGTTCTACGAGCAGTACTTC	CASSRGTSGRFYEQYF
TRBV6-1	.	.	TRBJ2-1	TGTGCCAGCAGTGAGTGGGGCAGGTTCAGCTCCTACAATGAGCAGTTCTTC	CASSEWGRFSSYNEQFF
TRBV10-3	.	few	TRBJ2-7	TGTGCCATAGCTGCTCGGGAGCACGAGCAGTACTTC	CAIAAREHEQYF
TRBV19	.	.	TRBJ2-1	TGTGCCAGTAGTCGCCGGGAGAACTACAATGAGCAGTTCTTC	CASSRRENYNEQFF
TRBV27	TRBD1	.	TRBJ1-2	TGTGCCAGCACGGACAGGGGGCTTGGAGGCTACACCTTC	CASTDRGLGGYTF
TRBV6-5	.	few	TRBJ2-3	TGTGCCAGCAGGTCCCTCGGCACAGATACGCAGTATTTT	CASRSLGTDTQYF
TRBV4-3	TRBD1	.	TRBJ1-1	TGCGCCAGCAGCCCTCGCTTCGACAGGGACGAAGCTTTCTTT	CASSPRFDRDEAFF
TRBV25-1	TRBD1	few	TRBJ2-3	TGTGCCAGCAGTGAAAGGGGAGGGACAGGGGTCGATACGCAGTATTTT	CASSERGGTGVDTQYF
TRBV5-1	TRBD2	.	TRBJ2-1	TGCGCCAGCAGCCCCGGACTAGCGGGGGGAGGTAATGAGCAGTTCTTC	CASSPGLAGGGNEQFF
TRBV7-2	.	.	TRBJ2-1	TGTGCCAGCAGCTTCGGGATCAACAATGAGCAGTTCTTC	CASSFGINNEQFF
TRBV5-4	TRBD2	.	TRBJ2-6	TGTGCCAGCAGCTTGTGGCGGGGGGCTGGGGCCAACGTCCTGACTTTC	CASSLWRGAGANVLTF
TRBV28	.	.	TRBJ1-1	TGTGCCAGCAGTCCCTACAGGGCTTGGGGCACTGAAGCTTTCTTT	CASSPYRAWGTEAFF
TRBV5-1	TRBD1	.	TRBJ1-2	TGCGCCAGCAGCTCCGGACAGGGGGCCTATGGCTACACCTTC	CASSSGQGAYGYTF
TRBV19	TRBD1	once	TRBJ1-4	TGTGCCAGTAGTATAGTTTTAGGACAGGGGAGGGAAAAACTGTTTTTT	CASSIVLGQGREKLFF
TRBV6-1	.	.	TRBJ2-4	TGTGCCAGCAGTGGGGGGCAGCTAGCCAAAAACATTCAGTACTTC	CASSGGQLAKNIQYF
TRBV10-3	.	.	TRBJ2-3	TGTGCCACCGGACAAGCCACAGATACGCAGTATTTT	CATGQATDTQYF
TRBV6-5	.	.	TRBJ2-3	TGTGCCAGCAGTTATCGGCGGGCTAGCACAGATACGCAGTATTTT	CASSYRRASTDTQYF
TRBV4-2	.	.	TRBJ2-7	TGTGCCAGCAGCCAACGTTCATCCTACGAGCAGTACTTC	CASSQRSSYEQYF
TRBV10-3	.	.	TRBJ2-7	TGTGCCATCTCAGCGGAGGGGAACTACGAGCAGTACTTC	CAISAEGNYEQYF
TRBV5-1	TRBD2	.	TRBJ2-1	TGCGCCAGCTACCCGGGACTAGCGGTCTACAATGAGCAGTTCTTC	CASYPGLAVYNEQFF
TRBV5-8	.	.	TRBJ1-2	TGTGCCAGCAGCTTGGGGCCATATGGCTACACCTTC	CASSLGPYGYTF